This T cell receptor beta chain appears in the sequencing data of a study of T cell responses to AZD1222 COVID-19 vaccine. This table comes from immunoSEQ multiplex PCR, and its TCRdb copy is limited to in-frame clones, with some not included. The table has about 200,000 clones, just over 90% seen once. This clone has just a few counts. Its antigen is unknown. It was second doses at about 4 or about 12 weeks that were pooled. Per germline, CDR1 MNHNY and CDR2 SVGAGI (reference sequence). V was shortened by 6 bases and J by 6 bases, with 21 bases between the two germline ends. CDR3 length: 16 amino acids. Broader study findings: In all cases, repertoires were sampled only after the peak T cell response. Clonal diversity was possibly underestimated, and white British individuals and females predominated among donors. An increase in Spike-specific TCR breadth and depth was observed after two AZD1222 doses.

The chain couples TRBV6-6 to TRBJ2-1; no reliable D call. This clonotype was obtained from an adult who received the AZD1222 COVID-19 vaccine. Sequenced here: peripheral blood, sampled 28 days after the second AZD1222 dose. The CDR3 sequence is CASSLYPGQGINEQFF. CDR3 DNA: TGTGCCAGCAGCTTATACCCGGGCCAAGGAATCAATGAGCAGTTCTTC.